Presented here are 15 T cell receptor beta chains from one specimen sequenced in a study of neoadjuvant anti-PD-1 for oral cavity cancer. Clones were sequenced by immunoSEQ multiplex PCR, and TCRdb holds only the in-frame ones, with some missing. The repertoire consists of over 65,000 clones, with less than 90% occurring once and the leading ten covering around 2.8%. Time point specified: after neoadjuvant nivolumab, at surgical resection. Sequenced here: PBMCs, sampled after nivolumab (anti-PD-1) treatment. These receptors were obtained from a person aged 35 to 85 with oral cavity squamous cell carcinoma.

The chain uses TRBV2 and TRBJ1-5; no definite D call. The V and J ends lost 3 bases and 15 bases respectively, with 15 bases between them. In germline, CDR1 is SNHLY, CDR2 FYNNEI. The CDR3 contains 12 residues. The CDR3 region is CASSEVGEKGHF. The CDR3 nucleotides read TGTGCCAGCAGTGAGGTGGGAGAGAAGGGGCATTTT.

The table lists this clone with a count of one. In DNA form, the CDR3 reads TGTGCCTGGGAAGGGGGGGGGAACACAGATACGCAGTATTTT. It yields the protein CAWEGGGNTDTQYF. The chain is built from TRBV7-9 and TRBJ2-3, with a tentative D call TRBD2 (7 bases). This CDR3 has 14 amino acids. The V gene lost 11 bases and the J gene lost 2 bases, with 17 bases spanning the gap. Germline values: CDR1 SEHNR, CDR2 FQNEAQ (reference sequence).

This chain links TRBV5-5 with TRBJ1-2, with TRBD1 matching over 8 bases. Germline CDR1 SGHKS, CDR2 YYEKEE (reference sequence). This CDR3 comprises 14 residues. V trimming: 1 base; J trimming: 4 bases; junction bases outside the gene matches: 3. CDR3 DNA sequence: TGTGCCAGCAGCTTGCTGGGGACAGGCTATGGCTACACCTTC. Encoded protein: CASSLLGTGYGYTF.

This clone was seen only once. The same CDR3 can be traced to other DNA sequences in this sample. The V gene is TRBV6-1, the J gene TRBJ2-7; D possibly corresponds to TRBD1 (6 bases). Germline values: CDR1 MNHNS, CDR2 SASEGT. There are 13 residues in the CDR3. V gave up 6 bases and J gave up 1 base, with 10 bases separating them. The chain's CDR3 is CASRPGQSYEQYF. The CDR3 DNA reads TGTGCCAGCAGGCCCGGACAGTCCTACGAGCAGTACTTC.

The sample holds one count of this clone. The rearrangement uses TRBV15 and TRBJ2-7; 9 bases line up with TRBD1. CDR1 and CDR2 (germline): LNHNV, YYDKDF (reference sequence). The CDR3 loop spans 17 amino acids. V shed 0 bases, J shed 3 bases, and the junction held 9 bases outside the gene matches. The CDR3 nucleotides are TGTGCCACCAGCAGAGAACGGGGGACAGGGACTTACTACGAGCAGTACTTC. Its protein is CATSRERGTGTYYEQYF.

The chain joins TRBV30 to TRBJ1-4, with D maybe TRBD1 (5 bases). The CDR3 totals 14 residues. V was clipped by 4 bases and J by 7 bases, with 16 bases between them. Germline CDR1 is GTSNPN and CDR2 is SVGIG (reference sequence). CDR3 sequence reads: CAWTGGGVGEKLFF. Here the CDR3 DNA reads TGTGCCTGGACAGGTGGGGGGGTAGGTGAAAAACTGTTTTTT.

The J gene is TRBJ2-5, the V gene TRBV29-1; D might be TRBD1 or TRBD2, each matching 5 bases. Germline V CDR1 and CDR2: SQVTM, ANQGSEA. The CDR3 totals 12 residues. Trimming stripped 4 bases from V and 1 base from J, with 7 bases between. CDR3 in DNA: TGCAGCGTTGGGGGGATCCAAGAGACCCAGTACTTC. Translation: CSVGGIQETQYF.

The J gene is TRBJ2-1, the V gene TRBV9; D is unresolved. Germline V gives CDR1 SGDLS, CDR2 YYNGEE. The CDR3 totals 12 residues. With 0 bases removed from V and 5 bases from J, the gap between germline ends came to 3 bases. As DNA, the CDR3 is TGTGCCAGCAGCGTAGGAGACAATGAGCAGTTCTTC. This translates into CASSVGDNEQFF.

The V gene is TRBV5-6, the J gene TRBJ1-1; D unresolved. This CDR3 is built from 13 residues. Trimming stripped 5 bases from V and 0 bases from J, with 8 bases between. Germline V gene lookup returns CDR1 SGHDT and CDR2 YYEEEE. The DNA for the CDR3 is TGTGCCAGCAGATTACAGATGAACACTGAAGCTTTCTTT. Its translation is CASRLQMNTEAFF. Complete variable domain (other parts from reference TRBV5-6 and TRBJ1-1): DAGVTQSPTHLIKTRGQQVTLRCSPKSGHDTVSWYQQALGQGPQFIFQYYEEEERQRGNFPDRFSGHQFPNYSSELNVNALLLGDSALYLCASRLQMNTEAFFGQGTRLTVV.

The chain uses TRBV9 and TRBJ2-3; TRBD2 matches at 15 bases. After removal of 7 bases from V and 3 bases from J, the junction contained 3 bases not matched to a gene. Looked up from germline, CDR1 is SGDLS and CDR2 is YYNGEE. This CDR3 comprises 15 residues. DNA of the CDR3: TGTGCCAGCCGGACTAGCGGGAGGGAGACAGATACGCAGTATTTT. Translating it yields CASRTSGRETDTQYF.

The chain links TRBV6-6 to TRBJ2-1, with 7 bases lining up with TRBD2. The V and J ends lost 6 bases and 0 bases, in that order; junction bases with no gene match: 5. Germline CDR1 and CDR2: MNHNY and SVGAGI (reference sequence). CDR3 length equals 15 residues. For the CDR3, the DNA is TGTGCCAGCAGCGTAGCGGGTGGCTCCTACAATGAGCAGTTCTTC. This codes for CASSVAGGSYNEQFF.

This rearrangement joins TRBV5-5 to TRBJ1-1; D uncertain. CDR1 is SGHKS and CDR2 is YYEKEE in the germline V gene (reference sequence). CDR3 length: 12 amino acids. The V end lost 7 bases, the J end lost 4 bases, and 11 bases lay between the germline ends. The CDR3 sequence is CASGQWGTEAFF. The DNA for the CDR3 is TGTGCCAGCGGGCAGTGGGGCACTGAAGCTTTCTTT. The full variable domain, rest sourced from reference TRBV5-5 and TRBJ1-1, is DAGVTQSPTHLIKTRGQQVTLRCSPISGHKSVSWYQQVLGQGPQFIFQYYEKEERGRGNFPDRFSARQFPNYSSELNVNALLLGDSALYLCASGQWGTEAFFGQGTRLTVV.

This clone was detected only a few times. The chain recombines TRBV7-9 with TRBJ1-4; D not resolved. CDR3 size: 15 residues. CDR1 and CDR2 (germline): SEHNR, FQNEAQ (reference sequence). Trimming cost V 5 bases and J 0 bases, with 10 bases left between them. This CDR3 reads CASSLGGTTNEKLFF. The CDR3 nucleotides are TGTGCCAGCAGCCTCGGTGGTACAACTAATGAAAAACTGTTTTTT.

The chain recombines TRBV6-1 with TRBJ1-1; D is unresolved. The V gene's germline CDR1 is MNHNS and CDR2 SASEGT. The CDR3 has 15 amino acids. V was pared by 2 bases and J by 8 bases, with 18 bases between. CDR3 protein: CASSEPGLTPSEAFF. CDR3 nucleotides: TGTGCCAGCAGTGAACCTGGCCTTACACCTTCCGAAGCTTTCTTT.

The chain's CDR3 is CASSPPNGQATGEQYF. The CDR3 DNA follows: TGTGCCAGCTCACCTCCTAACGGACAGGCCACGGGCGAGCAGTACTTC. This chain joins TRBV18 and TRBJ2-7; 7 positions match TRBD1. J gave up 6 bases and V 3 bases, and 14 bases lay outside the gene matches. The CDR3 runs to 16 residues. The germline V gene encodes CDR1 KGHSH and CDR2 LQKENI.